The entry below gives a single TCR beta chain sequence along with its context. What it binds is not known. The method was immunoSEQ multiplex PCR; TCRdb's version includes in-frame clones alone and lacks a portion of them. The table shows about 700,000 clones, with roughly 70% occurring only once. The sample is drawn from a study of shared clonotypes between healthy human individuals. General study results and limits: Between a handful of donors, naive CD4 clonotypes were shared at a level of about 5%.

V was clipped by 4 bases and J by 6 bases, with 15 bases between them. CDR1 and CDR2 from the germline V gene are SGHNT and YYREEE (reference sequence). CDR3 length: 14 amino acids. The receptor was isolated from a woman younger than 45 in good health. J is TRBJ2-3 and V is TRBV5-4; the D gene is possibly TRBD2 (6 bases). Material: memory CD4+ T cells sorted from blood. Subset specified: CD45RA-negative fraction. The CDR3 here is CASSTRGLRDTQYF. CDR3 DNA: TGTGCCAGCAGCACCCGGGGACTTCGCGATACGCAGTATTTT.